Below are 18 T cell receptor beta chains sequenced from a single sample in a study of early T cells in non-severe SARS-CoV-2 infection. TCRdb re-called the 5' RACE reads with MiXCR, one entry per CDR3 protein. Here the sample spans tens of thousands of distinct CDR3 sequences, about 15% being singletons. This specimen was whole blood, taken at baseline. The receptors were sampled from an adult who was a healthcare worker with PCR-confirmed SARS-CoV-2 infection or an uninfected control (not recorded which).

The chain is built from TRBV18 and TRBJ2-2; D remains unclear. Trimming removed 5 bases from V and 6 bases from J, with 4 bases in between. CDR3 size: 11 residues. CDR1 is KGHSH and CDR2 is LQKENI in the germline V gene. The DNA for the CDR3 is TGTGCCAGCTCATCCGCCGGGGAGCTGTTTTTT. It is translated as CASSSAGELFF.

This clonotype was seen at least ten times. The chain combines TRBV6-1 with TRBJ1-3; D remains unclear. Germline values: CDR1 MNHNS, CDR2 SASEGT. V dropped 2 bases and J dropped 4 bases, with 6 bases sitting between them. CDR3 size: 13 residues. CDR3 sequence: CASSEFMGNTIYF. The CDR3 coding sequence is TGTGCCAGCAGTGAATTCATGGGAAACACCATATATTTT.

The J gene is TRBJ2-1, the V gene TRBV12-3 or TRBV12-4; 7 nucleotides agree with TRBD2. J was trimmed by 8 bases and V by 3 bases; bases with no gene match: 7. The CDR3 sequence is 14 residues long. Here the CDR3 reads CASSLRLGRDEQFF. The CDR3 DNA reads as TGTGCCAGCAGTTTGCGGTTAGGGAGGGATGAGCAGTTCTTC.

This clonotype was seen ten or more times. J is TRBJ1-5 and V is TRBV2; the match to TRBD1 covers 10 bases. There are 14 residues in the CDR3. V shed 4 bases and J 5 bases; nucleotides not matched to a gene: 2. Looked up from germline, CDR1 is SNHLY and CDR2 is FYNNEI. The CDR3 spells CASSGQGADQPQHF. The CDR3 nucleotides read TGTGCCAGCAGTGGACAGGGGGCGGATCAGCCCCAGCATTTT.

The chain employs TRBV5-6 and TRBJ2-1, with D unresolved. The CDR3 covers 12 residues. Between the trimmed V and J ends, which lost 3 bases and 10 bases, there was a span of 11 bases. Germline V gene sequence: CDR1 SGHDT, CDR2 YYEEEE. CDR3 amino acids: CASSSLGNEQFF. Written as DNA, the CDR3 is TGTGCCAGCAGCTCCCTTGGAAACGAGCAGTTCTTC.

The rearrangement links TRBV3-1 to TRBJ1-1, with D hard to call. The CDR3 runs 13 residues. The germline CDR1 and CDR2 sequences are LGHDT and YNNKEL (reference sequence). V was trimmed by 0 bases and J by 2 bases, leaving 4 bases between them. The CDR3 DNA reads TGTGCCAGCAGCCAAGAGGTTAACACTGAAGCTTTCTTT. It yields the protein CASSQEVNTEAFF.

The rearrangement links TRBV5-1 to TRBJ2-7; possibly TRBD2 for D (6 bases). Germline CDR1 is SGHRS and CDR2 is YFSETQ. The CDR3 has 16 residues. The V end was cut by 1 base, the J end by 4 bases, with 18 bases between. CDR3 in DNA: TGCGCCAGCAGCTTGACCCCCTCGGGGGAGCGGTACGAGCAGTACTTC. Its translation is CASSLTPSGERYEQYF.

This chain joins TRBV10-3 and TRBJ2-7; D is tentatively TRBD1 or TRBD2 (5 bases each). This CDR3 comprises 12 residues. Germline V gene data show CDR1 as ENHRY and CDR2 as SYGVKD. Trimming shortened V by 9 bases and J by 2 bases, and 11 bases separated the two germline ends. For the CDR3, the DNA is TGTGCCATGGGGGAACCGGCCTACGAGCAGTACTTC. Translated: CAMGEPAYEQYF.

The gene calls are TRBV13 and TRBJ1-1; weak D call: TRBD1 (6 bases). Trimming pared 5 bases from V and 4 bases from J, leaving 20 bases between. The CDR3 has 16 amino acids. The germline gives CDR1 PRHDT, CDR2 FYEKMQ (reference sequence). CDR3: CASSPGVGIRVTEAFF. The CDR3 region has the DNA TGTGCCAGCAGCCCAGGGGTAGGAATAAGGGTCACTGAAGCTTTCTTT.

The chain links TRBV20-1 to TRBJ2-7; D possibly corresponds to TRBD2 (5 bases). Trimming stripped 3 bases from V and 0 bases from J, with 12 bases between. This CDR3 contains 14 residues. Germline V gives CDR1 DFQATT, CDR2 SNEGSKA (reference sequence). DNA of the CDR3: TGCAGTGCTAGTCGCGGGCCCCGCTCCTACGAGCAGTACTTC. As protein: CSASRGPRSYEQYF.

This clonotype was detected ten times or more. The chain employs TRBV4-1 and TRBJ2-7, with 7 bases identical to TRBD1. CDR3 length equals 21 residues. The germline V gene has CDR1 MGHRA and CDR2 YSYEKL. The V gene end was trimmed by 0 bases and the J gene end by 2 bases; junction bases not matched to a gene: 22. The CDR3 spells CASSQDHRQGRFSGPTYEQYF. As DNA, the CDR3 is TGCGCCAGCAGCCAAGATCATCGACAGGGTAGATTTTCGGGCCCGACCTACGAGCAGTACTTC.

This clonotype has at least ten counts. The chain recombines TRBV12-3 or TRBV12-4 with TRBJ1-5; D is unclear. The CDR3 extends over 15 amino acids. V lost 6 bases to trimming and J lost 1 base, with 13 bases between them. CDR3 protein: CASSFGSESNQPQHF. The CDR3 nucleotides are TGTGCCAGCAGCTTTGGGAGTGAGAGCAATCAGCCCCAGCATTTT.

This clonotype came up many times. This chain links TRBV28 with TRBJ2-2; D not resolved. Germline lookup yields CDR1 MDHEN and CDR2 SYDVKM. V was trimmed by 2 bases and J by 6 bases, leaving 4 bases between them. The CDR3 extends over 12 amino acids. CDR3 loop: CASSLISGELFF. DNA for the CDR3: TGTGCCAGCAGTTTAATCTCCGGGGAGCTGTTTTTT.

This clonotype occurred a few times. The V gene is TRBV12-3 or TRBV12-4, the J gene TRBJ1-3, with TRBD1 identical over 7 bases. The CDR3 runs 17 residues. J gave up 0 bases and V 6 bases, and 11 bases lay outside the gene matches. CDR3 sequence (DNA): TGTGCCAGCAGAACCGAAAAACAGGGGTCCTCTGGAAACACCATATATTTT. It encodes CASRTEKQGSSGNTIYF.

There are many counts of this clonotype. CDR3 sequence (DNA): TGTGCCAGCCAAATTGGAGGAAACAATGAGCAGTTCTTC. The encoded protein is CASQIGGNNEQFF. The V gene is TRBV2, the J gene TRBJ2-1, with a possible D match to TRBD2 (5 bases). The CDR3 runs to 13 residues. The germline gives CDR1 SNHLY, CDR2 FYNNEI. V was clipped by 8 bases and J by 5 bases, with 13 bases between them.

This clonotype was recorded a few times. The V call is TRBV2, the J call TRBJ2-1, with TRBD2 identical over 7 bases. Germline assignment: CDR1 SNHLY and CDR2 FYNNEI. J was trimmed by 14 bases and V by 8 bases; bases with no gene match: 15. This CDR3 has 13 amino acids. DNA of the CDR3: TGTGCCAGCCGCTCTAGCGGCTCCCCTTGGGAGTTCTTC. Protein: CASRSSGSPWEFF.

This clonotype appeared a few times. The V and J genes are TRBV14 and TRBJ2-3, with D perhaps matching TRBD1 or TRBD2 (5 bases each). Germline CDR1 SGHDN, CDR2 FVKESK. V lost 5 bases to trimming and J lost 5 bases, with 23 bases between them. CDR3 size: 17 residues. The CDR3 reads CASSSSQRDPGRDTQYF. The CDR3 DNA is TGTGCCAGCAGCTCTTCGCAGAGGGACCCGGGTCGAGATACGCAGTATTTT. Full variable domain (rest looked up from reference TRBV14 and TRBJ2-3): EAGVTQFPSHSVIEKGQTVTLRCDPISGHDNLYWYRRVMGKEIKFLLHFVKESKQDESGMPNNRFLAERTGGTYSTLKVQPAELEDSGVYFCASSSSQRDPGRDTQYFGPGTRLTVL.

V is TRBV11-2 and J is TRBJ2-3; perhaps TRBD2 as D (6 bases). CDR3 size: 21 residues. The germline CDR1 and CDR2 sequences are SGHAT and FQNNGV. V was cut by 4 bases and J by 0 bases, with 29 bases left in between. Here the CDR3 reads CASSYTWASDTDYYSTDTQYF. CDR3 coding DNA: TGTGCCAGCAGCTACACTTGGGCTAGCGATACAGATTACTATAGCACAGATACGCAGTATTTT.